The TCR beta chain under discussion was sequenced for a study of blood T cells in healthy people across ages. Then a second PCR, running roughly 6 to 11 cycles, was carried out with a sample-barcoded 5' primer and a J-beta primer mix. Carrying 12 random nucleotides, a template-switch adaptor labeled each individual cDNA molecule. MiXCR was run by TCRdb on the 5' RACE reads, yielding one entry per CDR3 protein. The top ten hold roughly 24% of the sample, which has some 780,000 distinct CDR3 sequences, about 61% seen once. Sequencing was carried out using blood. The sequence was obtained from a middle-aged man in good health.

In DNA form, the CDR3 reads TGCAGCGCCCGAGGGCAGGGCGGAGTGGCTTTCTTT. It codes for CSARGQGGVAFF. The chain carries TRBV29-1 and TRBJ1-1; TRBD1 might be the D (5 bases). This CDR3 has 12 residues. Looked up from germline, CDR1 is SQVTM and CDR2 is ANQGSEA. V was shortened by 7 bases and J by 11 bases, with 20 bases between the two germline ends.